Listed below are T cell receptor beta chains from one sample, sequenced in a study of beta chain features in type 1 diabetes. Profiling relied on immunoSEQ multiplex PCR, and the TCRdb table lists in-frame clones only, not all of them. The sample carries nearly 250,000 clones, roughly an eighth recorded once. Sequencing was done on a sample of naive CD4+ T cells from blood. These TCRs come from a woman between 40 and 55 years old in good health. CDR3s include the opening cysteine and the closing phenylalanine or tryptophan. The order of the fields is V gene, clone size, D gene, J gene, CDR3 DNA, CDR3 protein. D genes are given only for firm matches. Clone sizes are given selectively: once, few, many, or a class where the clone is expanded.

V gene: TRBV10-3; clone size: few; D gene: TRBD2; J gene: TRBJ2-5; CDR3 DNA: TGTGCCATCGGCGGCGGAGGGACTAGCGGGGGGCGGAAGACCCAGTACTTC; CDR3 protein: CAIGGGGTSGGRKTQYF
V gene: TRBV7-9; clone size: NA; D gene: NA; J gene: TRBJ1-1; CDR3 DNA: TGTGCCAGCAGCTTAATGGGGCTGAACACTGAAGCTTTCTTT; CDR3 protein: CASSLMGLNTEAFF
V gene: TRBV7-9; clone size: few; D gene: NA; J gene: TRBJ2-1; CDR3 DNA: TGTGCCAGCAGCCCCGGCCTCGGAGGGAACAATGAGCAGTTCTTC; CDR3 protein: CASSPGLGGNNEQFF
V gene: TRBV19; clone size: NA; D gene: NA; J gene: TRBJ1-1; CDR3 DNA: TGTGCCAGTAGTATAGTCTCTGTGAACACTGAAGCTTTCTTT; CDR3 protein: CASSIVSVNTEAFF
V gene: TRBV14; clone size: few; D gene: TRBD1; J gene: TRBJ2-3; CDR3 DNA: TGTGCCAGCAGCCTCCGGACAGGGGGCCTAAATACGCAGTATTTT; CDR3 protein: CASSLRTGGLNTQYF
V gene: TRBV5-1; clone size: NA; D gene: NA; J gene: TRBJ2-5; CDR3 DNA: TGCGCCAGCAGCCAAGGACAGCAAGAGACCCAGTACTTC; CDR3 protein: CASSQGQQETQYF
V gene: TRBV7-8; clone size: NA; D gene: TRBD1; J gene: TRBJ2-1; CDR3 DNA: TGTGCCAGCAACTTGATTGGGACAGTCCCTAATGAGCAGTTCTTC; CDR3 protein: CASNLIGTVPNEQFF
V gene: TRBV7-8; clone size: few; D gene: TRBD2; J gene: TRBJ2-7; CDR3 DNA: TGTGCCAGCAGCTTAGCTAGCGGGGGGGTGTTTTACGAGCAGTACTTC; CDR3 protein: CASSLASGGVFYEQYF
V gene: TRBV7-9; clone size: few; D gene: NA; J gene: TRBJ2-6; CDR3 DNA: TGTGCCAGCGAAAAAGGGGGTTATGGGGCCAACGTCCTGACTTTC; CDR3 protein: CASEKGGYGANVLTF
V gene: TRBV7-9; clone size: NA; D gene: NA; J gene: TRBJ1-4; CDR3 DNA: TGTGCCAGCAGCTCACGAGCGAATGAAAAACTGTTTTTT; CDR3 protein: CASSSRANEKLFF
V gene: TRBV7-6; clone size: NA; D gene: TRBD1; J gene: TRBJ2-3; CDR3 DNA: TGTGCCAGCAGCCTCGGGACAGCGGAGGATACGCAGTATTTT; CDR3 protein: CASSLGTAEDTQYF